This T cell receptor beta chain derives from a study of chronic HIV infection and antiretroviral therapy. This clonotype has at least ten counts. Per the germline V gene, CDR1 is MDHEN and CDR2 is SYDVKM. CDR3 size: 15 residues. Trimming pared 3 bases from V and 1 base from J, leaving 10 bases between. MiXCR, applied by TCRdb to the 5' RACE reads, yields one record per CDR3 protein. The sample carries tens of thousands of distinct CDR3 sequences, roughly 8.2% recorded once. The J gene is TRBJ2-4, the V gene TRBV28, with a weak D call TRBD1 (5 bases). The source material was peripheral blood. This clonotype was obtained from an adult who had HIV and had not received antiretroviral therapy, or was an uninfected healthy control (not recorded which). For the CDR3, the DNA is TGTGCCAGCAGTTTCACAGGCCGTGCCAAAAACATTCAGTACTTC. Translating it yields CASSFTGRAKNIQYF.